Detailed here is one T cell receptor beta chain. The sample is drawn from a study of T cell changes during pregnancy in multiple sclerosis. Profiling relied on immunoSEQ multiplex PCR, and the TCRdb table lists in-frame clones only, not all of them. The sample has about 62,000 clones, nearly 90% seen once. The CDR3 runs 14 residues. Per germline, CDR1 SNHLY and CDR2 FYNNEI. V trimming: 5 bases; J trimming: 2 bases; junction bases outside the gene matches: 4. The sequenced sample was peripheral blood, obtained in the first trimester of pregnancy. The receptor was derived from a female donor with multiple sclerosis, enrolled in a pregnancy study. The rearrangement links TRBV2 to TRBJ2-3; TRBD1 aligns across 7 bases. The CDR3 coding sequence is TGTGCCAGCAGTACGGGACAGACCACAGATACGCAGTATTTT. Amino acid sequence: CASSTGQTTDTQYF.